These 18 T cell receptor beta chains came from one sample sequenced in a study of vaccination and CD4 T cells after COVID-19. Their antigens remain unidentified. The treatment was: roughly 10-day PBMC culture with coronavirus spike peptide pools or control peptides (ViraFEST assay). Sequenced with the Oncomine TCR Beta short-read assay was DNA taken from cultured CD4+ T cells. TCRdb ran MiXCR on the PCR reads and lists one entry per CDR3 protein. The repertoire consists of approximately 11,000 distinct CDR3 sequences, with around 52% occurring once and the leading ten covering about 15%. The sequencing input was CD4+ T cells from blood, cultured in vitro. The receptors were sampled from a human donor who had recovered from COVID-19.

This clonotype was detected a few times. The gene calls are TRBV10-3 and TRBJ1-3; D is uncertain. The CDR3 loop spans 11 amino acids. V lost 10 bases, J lost 4 bases, and 8 bases lay in between. Germline CDR1 reads ENHRY; CDR2 reads SYGVKD. The CDR3 coding sequence is TGTGCCACCGAAGGGGGAAACACCATATATTTT. This encodes CATEGGNTIYF.

This clonotype has a single count. The chain couples TRBV27 to TRBJ2-3; D gene ambiguous. V was clipped by 3 bases and J by 7 bases, with 11 bases between them. This CDR3 has 13 residues. CDR1 is MNHEY and CDR2 is SMNVEV in the germline V gene (reference sequence). The CDR3 DNA sequence: TGTGCCAGCAGTTTTCTACAACCTAATACGCAGTATTTT. Amino acid sequence: CASSFLQPNTQYF.

This chain links TRBV6-1 with TRBJ1-5; no clear D gene. CDR1 and CDR2 (germline): MNHNS, SASEGT. With 8 bases removed from V and 3 bases from J, the gap between germline ends came to 11 bases. The CDR3 runs to 13 residues. This CDR3 is CASLIGPNQPQHF. In DNA, the CDR3 is TGTGCCAGCTTGATAGGGCCCAATCAGCCCCAGCATTTT.

V gene TRBV28 combines with J gene TRBJ1-5; D is perhaps TRBD1 (5 bases). Trimming removed 4 bases at V and 4 bases at J, with 14 bases between. Germline lookup yields CDR1 MDHEN and CDR2 SYDVKM. This CDR3 is 15 amino acids long. CDR3 loop: CASSSPSGANQPQHF. CDR3 coding DNA: TGTGCCAGCAGTTCCCCGTCCGGGGCTAATCAGCCCCAGCATTTT.

The chain carries TRBV20-1 and TRBJ1-2; 7 bases line up with TRBD1. Looked up from germline, CDR1 is DFQATT and CDR2 is SNEGSKA (reference sequence). J was trimmed by 7 bases and V by 6 bases; bases with no gene match: 11. This CDR3 is 13 amino acids long. The CDR3 sequence: CSATRYRQGGYTF. As DNA, the CDR3 is TGCAGTGCGACAAGATACCGACAGGGTGGCTACACCTTC.

The chain has TRBV19 and TRBJ1-2, with a tentative D call TRBD1 (6 bases). Germline V gene lookup returns CDR1 LNHDA and CDR2 SQIVND (reference sequence). V lost 7 bases and J lost 2, with 14 bases in between. The CDR3 spans 14 residues. CDR3 residues: CASNKPGANYGYTF. The CDR3 DNA sequence: TGTGCCAGTAATAAACCGGGGGCGAACTATGGCTACACCTTC.

The V and J genes are TRBV20-1 and TRBJ1-6, with D hard to call. CDR1 and CDR2 from the germline V gene are DFQATT and SNEGSKA (reference sequence). The CDR3 extends over 15 amino acids. V lost 3 bases and J lost 7, with 16 bases in between. This chain's CDR3 is CSASPVGLGNSPLHF. The CDR3 region has the DNA TGCAGTGCTAGCCCGGTGGGTCTAGGGAATTCACCCCTCCACTTT.

The chain uses TRBV7-6 and TRBJ2-7, with 13 bases lining up with TRBD2. The germline CDR1 and CDR2 sequences are SGHVS and FNYEAQ. This CDR3 region has 16 residues. Germline trimming cut 6 bases from V and 6 bases from J; bases unmatched to any gene: 11. The CDR3 region is CASSLTSGRLTGEQYF. In nucleotides, the CDR3 is TGTGCCAGCAGTCTGACTAGCGGGAGGTTGACGGGCGAGCAGTACTTC.

The table lists this clonotype with a few counts. This chain connects TRBV10-3 to TRBJ1-2; D is ambiguous. Germline V CDR1 and CDR2: ENHRY, SYGVKD. V lost 8 bases and J 4 bases, leaving 11 bases between the germline ends. CDR3 size: 12 residues. The CDR3 coding sequence is TGTGCCATCGGGAGCCAGTCCTATGGCTACACCTTC. Its protein is CAIGSQSYGYTF.

This clonotype was picked up a small number of times. The chain uses TRBV20-1 and TRBJ1-5, with 12 bases that match TRBD1. With V trimmed by 5 bases and J by 3 bases, 8 bases remained unmatched. The CDR3 spans 16 residues. The germline V gene has CDR1 DFQATT and CDR2 SNEGSKA (reference sequence). The CDR3, as DNA: TGCAGTGCTTCTCCCGGGACAGGGGGCGTCAATCAGCCCCAGCATTTT. Amino acid sequence: CSASPGTGGVNQPQHF.

This CDR3 is CAWSRGARGDTIYF. The CDR3 DNA reads as TGTGCCTGGAGTAGGGGGGCGCGGGGAGACACCATATATTTT. V usage is TRBV30 and J usage is TRBJ1-3, with D possibly matching TRBD1 (6 bases). This CDR3 has 14 amino acids. Trimming left V 2 bases short and J 8 bases short, with 16 bases between. Looked up from germline, CDR1 is GTSNPN and CDR2 is SVGIG (reference sequence). The full variable domain, its missing parts supplied by reference TRBV30 and TRBJ1-3, is SQTIHQWPATLVQPVGSPLSLECTVEGTSNPNLYWYRQAAGRGLQLLFYSVGIGQISSEVPQNLSASRPQDRQFILSSKKLLLSDSGFYLCAWSRGARGDTIYFGEGSWLTVV.

The chain links TRBV28 to TRBJ1-5; 9 bases match TRBD1. Germline V lookup: CDR1 MDHEN, CDR2 SYDVKM. CDR3 size: 15 residues. Germline trimming cut 0 bases from V and 5 bases from J; bases unmatched to any gene: 2. Here the CDR3 reads CASSLWTGGDQPQHF. The CDR3 nucleotides are TGTGCCAGCAGTTTATGGACAGGGGGAGATCAGCCCCAGCATTTT.

The CDR3 spells CASSLSPQYEQYF. DNA of the CDR3: TGTGCCAGCAGCCTCAGCCCCCAGTACGAGCAGTACTTC. The chain links TRBV11-2 to TRBJ2-7; D is unresolved. Trimming left V 5 bases short and J 4 bases short, with 12 bases between. This CDR3 comprises 13 residues. Germline CDR1 is SGHAT and CDR2 is FQNNGV.

J is TRBJ2-2 and V is TRBV6-2 or TRBV6-3; perhaps TRBD1 as D (6 bases). V lost 5 bases, J lost 0 bases, and 7 bases lay in between. Germline CDR1 reads MNHEY; CDR2 reads SVGEGT. This CDR3 spans 14 amino acids. The CDR3 nucleotides read TGTGCCAGCAGTCGGACAGCGAACACCGGGGAGCTGTTTTTT. As protein: CASSRTANTGELFF.

This clonotype is classed as medium-sized. This sequence joins TRBV30 and TRBJ1-6; the D is unclear. V shed 0 bases and J shed 6 bases, with 9 bases lying between them. The CDR3 covers 14 residues. Germline V gene sequence: CDR1 GTSNPN, CDR2 SVGIG (reference sequence). CDR3 protein: CAWSVRATNSPLHF. CDR3 bases: TGTGCCTGGAGTGTACGAGCCACTAATTCACCCCTCCACTTT.

This clonotype was seen a few times. V is TRBV7-2 and J is TRBJ2-5; 8 bases match TRBD1. The CDR3 is 15 amino acids. After removal of 3 bases from V and 6 bases from J, the junction contained 9 bases not matched to a gene. Germline V gene lookup returns CDR1 SGHTA and CDR2 FQGNSA. The CDR3 bases are TGTGCCAGCAGCTTGCCCAGGGGGCACGGGAAGACCCAGTACTTC. It encodes CASSLPRGHGKTQYF.

J is TRBJ2-3 and V is TRBV5-6, with 7 bases that match TRBD1. CDR1 and CDR2 from the germline V gene are SGHDT and YYEEEE. The CDR3 runs 14 residues. Trimming at V came to 4 bases and at J to 2 bases, leaving 4 bases not matched to a gene. CDR3 DNA sequence: TGTGCCAGCAGCAGACAGGGTTTCACAGATACGCAGTATTTT. This translates into CASSRQGFTDTQYF.

CDR3 protein: CASSDYSGGPNEQFF. CDR3 nucleotide sequence: TGTGCCAGCAGTGATTATAGCGGGGGGCCCAATGAGCAGTTCTTC. This chain uses TRBV6-1 with TRBJ2-1, with TRBD2 identical over 10 bases. The ends lost 3 bases at V and 6 bases at J; junction bases unmatched: 5. CDR1 is MNHNS and CDR2 is SASEGT in the germline V gene. The CDR3 sequence is 15 residues long.